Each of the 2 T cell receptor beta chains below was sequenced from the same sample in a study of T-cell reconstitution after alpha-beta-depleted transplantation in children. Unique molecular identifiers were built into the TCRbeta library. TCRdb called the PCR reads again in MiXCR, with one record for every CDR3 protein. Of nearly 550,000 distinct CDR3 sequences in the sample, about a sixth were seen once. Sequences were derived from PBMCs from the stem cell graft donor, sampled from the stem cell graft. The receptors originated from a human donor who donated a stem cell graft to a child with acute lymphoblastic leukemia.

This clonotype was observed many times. The CDR3 nucleotides are TGTGCCAGCAGACGTACGGGGGCAGAGACCCAGTACTTC. Translating gives CASRRTGAETQYF. This chain uses TRBV6-2 or TRBV6-3 with TRBJ2-5; D might be TRBD1 or TRBD2, each matching 6 bases. The CDR3 length is 13 residues. The ends were cut back, 6 bases at V and 4 bases at J, with 12 bases in the middle. CDR1 and CDR2 from the germline V gene are MNHEY and SVGEGT.

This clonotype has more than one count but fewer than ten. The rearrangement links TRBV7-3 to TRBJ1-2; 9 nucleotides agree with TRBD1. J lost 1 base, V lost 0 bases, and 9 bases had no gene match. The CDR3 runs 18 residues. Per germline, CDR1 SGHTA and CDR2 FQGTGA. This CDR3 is CASSLTPLGQGLNYGYTF. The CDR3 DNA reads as TGTGCCAGCAGCTTAACGCCTTTGGGACAGGGCCTTAACTATGGCTACACCTTC.